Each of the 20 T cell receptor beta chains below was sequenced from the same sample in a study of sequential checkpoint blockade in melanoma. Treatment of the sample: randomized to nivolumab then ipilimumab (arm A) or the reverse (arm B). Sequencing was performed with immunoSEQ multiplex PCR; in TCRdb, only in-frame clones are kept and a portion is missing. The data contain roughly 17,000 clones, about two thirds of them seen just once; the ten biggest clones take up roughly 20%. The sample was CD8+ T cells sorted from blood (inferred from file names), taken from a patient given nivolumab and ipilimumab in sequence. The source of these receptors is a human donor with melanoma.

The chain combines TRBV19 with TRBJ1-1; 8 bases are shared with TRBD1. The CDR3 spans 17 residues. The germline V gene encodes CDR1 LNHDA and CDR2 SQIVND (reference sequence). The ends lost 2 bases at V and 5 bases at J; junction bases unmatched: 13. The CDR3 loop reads CASSIFSDQGARTEAFF. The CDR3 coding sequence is TGTGCCAGTAGTATATTTTCCGACCAGGGGGCCAGGACTGAAGCTTTCTTT.

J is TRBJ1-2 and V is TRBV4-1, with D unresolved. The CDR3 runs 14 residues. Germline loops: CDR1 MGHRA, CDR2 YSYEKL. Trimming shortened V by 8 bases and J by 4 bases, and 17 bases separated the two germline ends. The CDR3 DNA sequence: TGCGCCAGCGGAGGACCAGTGGTAGGCTATGGCTACACCTTC. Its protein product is CASGGPVVGYGYTF.

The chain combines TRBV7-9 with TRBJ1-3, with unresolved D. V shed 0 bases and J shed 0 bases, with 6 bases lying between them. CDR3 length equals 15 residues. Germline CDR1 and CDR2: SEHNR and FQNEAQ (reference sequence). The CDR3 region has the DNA TGTGCCAGCAGCTTAGCCCGCGTCTCTGGAAACACCATATATTTT. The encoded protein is CASSLARVSGNTIYF.

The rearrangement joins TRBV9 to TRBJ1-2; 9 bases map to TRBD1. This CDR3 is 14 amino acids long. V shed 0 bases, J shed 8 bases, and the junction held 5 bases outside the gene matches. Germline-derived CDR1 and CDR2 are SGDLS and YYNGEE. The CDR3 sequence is CASSVVTGGNGYTF. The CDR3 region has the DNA TGTGCCAGCAGCGTAGTGACAGGGGGTAACGGCTACACCTTC.

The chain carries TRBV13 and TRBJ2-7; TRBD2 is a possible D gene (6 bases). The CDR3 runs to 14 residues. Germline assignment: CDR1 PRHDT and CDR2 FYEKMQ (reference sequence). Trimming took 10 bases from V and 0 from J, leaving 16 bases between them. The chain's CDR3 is CATRGNIGSYEQYF. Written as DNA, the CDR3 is TGTGCCACTCGGGGGAATATAGGCTCCTACGAGCAGTACTTC.

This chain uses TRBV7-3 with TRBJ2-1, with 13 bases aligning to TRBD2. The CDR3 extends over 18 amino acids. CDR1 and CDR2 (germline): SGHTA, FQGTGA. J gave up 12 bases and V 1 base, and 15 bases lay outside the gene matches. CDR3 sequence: CASSLNRLGLAGAGAQFF. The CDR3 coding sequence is TGTGCCAGCAGCTTAAACAGGTTAGGACTAGCGGGAGCAGGGGCGCAGTTCTTC.

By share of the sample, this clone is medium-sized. CDR3 sequence reads: CASSDDGQGSYNEQFF. CDR3 DNA: TGTGCCAGCAGTGACGATGGACAGGGATCCTACAATGAGCAGTTCTTC. The V gene is TRBV6-4, the J gene TRBJ2-1; 8 positions agree with TRBD1. The CDR3 is made up of 16 amino acids. Germline V gene sequence: CDR1 MRHNA, CDR2 SNTAGT. Trimming removed 2 bases from V and 1 base from J; junction bases left unmatched: 4.

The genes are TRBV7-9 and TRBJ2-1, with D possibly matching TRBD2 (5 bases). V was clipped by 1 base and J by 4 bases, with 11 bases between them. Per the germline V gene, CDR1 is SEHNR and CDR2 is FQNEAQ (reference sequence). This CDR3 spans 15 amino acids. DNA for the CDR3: TGTGCCAGCAGCTTAGTCGAGGGTTTTTACAATGAGCAGTTCTTC. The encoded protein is CASSLVEGFYNEQFF. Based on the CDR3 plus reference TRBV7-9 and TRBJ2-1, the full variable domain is DTGVSQNPRHKITKRGQNVTFRCDPISEHNRLYWYRQTLGQGPEFLTYFQNEAQLEKSRLLSDRFSAERPKGSFSTLEIQRTEQGDSAMYLCASSLVEGFYNEQFFGPGTRLTVL.

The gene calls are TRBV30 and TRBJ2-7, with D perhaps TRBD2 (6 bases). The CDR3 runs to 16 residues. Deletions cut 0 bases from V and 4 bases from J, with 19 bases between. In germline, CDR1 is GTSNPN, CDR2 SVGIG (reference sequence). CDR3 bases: TGTGCCTGGAGTGTTCCCGTCTGGCGGGATCCGTACGAGCAGTACTTC. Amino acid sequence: CAWSVPVWRDPYEQYF.

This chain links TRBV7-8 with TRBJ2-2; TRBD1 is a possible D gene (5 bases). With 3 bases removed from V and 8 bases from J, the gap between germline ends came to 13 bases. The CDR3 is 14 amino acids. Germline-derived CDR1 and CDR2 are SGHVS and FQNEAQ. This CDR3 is CASSFGQSKGELFF. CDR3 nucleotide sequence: TGTGCCAGCAGCTTCGGACAATCCAAGGGGGAGCTGTTTTTT.

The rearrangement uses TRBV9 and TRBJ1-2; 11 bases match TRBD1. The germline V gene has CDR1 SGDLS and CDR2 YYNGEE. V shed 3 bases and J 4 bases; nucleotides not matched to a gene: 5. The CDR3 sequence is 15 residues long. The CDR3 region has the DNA TGTGCCAGCAGCGGTAAGGACAGGGGGCTCTATGGCTACACCTTC. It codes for CASSGKDRGLYGYTF. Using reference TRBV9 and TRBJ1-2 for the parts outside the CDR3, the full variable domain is DSGVTQTPKHLITATGQRVTLRCSPRSGDLSVYWYQQSLDQGLQFLIQYYNGEERAKGNILERFSAQQFPDLHSELNLSSLELGDSALYFCASSGKDRGLYGYTFGSGTRLTVV.

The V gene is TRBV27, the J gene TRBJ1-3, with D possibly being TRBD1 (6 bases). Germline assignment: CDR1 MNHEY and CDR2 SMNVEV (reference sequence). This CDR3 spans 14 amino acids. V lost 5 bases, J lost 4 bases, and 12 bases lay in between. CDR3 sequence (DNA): TGTGCCAGCAGTGCTACAGGGTTAGGAAACACCATATATTTT. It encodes CASSATGLGNTIYF.

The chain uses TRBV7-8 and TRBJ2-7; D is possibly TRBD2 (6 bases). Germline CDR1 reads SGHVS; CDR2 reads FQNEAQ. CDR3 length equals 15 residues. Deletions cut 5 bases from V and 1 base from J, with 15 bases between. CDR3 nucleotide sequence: TGTGCCAGCAGCGACGGAGGGCCAAGGTCCTACGAGCAGTACTTC. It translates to CASSDGGPRSYEQYF.

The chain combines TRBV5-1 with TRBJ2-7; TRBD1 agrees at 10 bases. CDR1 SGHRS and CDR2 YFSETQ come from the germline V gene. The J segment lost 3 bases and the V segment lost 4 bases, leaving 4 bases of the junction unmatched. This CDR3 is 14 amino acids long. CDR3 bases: TGCGCCAGCAGCCCCGGGACAGGGGACTACGAGCAGTACTTC. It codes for CASSPGTGDYEQYF.

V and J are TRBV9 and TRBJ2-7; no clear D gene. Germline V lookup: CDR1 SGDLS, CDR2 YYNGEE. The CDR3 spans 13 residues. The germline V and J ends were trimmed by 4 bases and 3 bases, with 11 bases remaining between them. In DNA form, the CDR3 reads TGTGCCAGCAGCCCTCACAGAGACTACGAGCAGTACTTC. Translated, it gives CASSPHRDYEQYF. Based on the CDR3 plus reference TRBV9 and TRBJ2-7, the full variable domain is DSGVTQTPKHLITATGQRVTLRCSPRSGDLSVYWYQQSLDQGLQFLIQYYNGEERAKGNILERFSAQQFPDLHSELNLSSLELGDSALYFCASSPHRDYEQYFGPGTRLTVT.

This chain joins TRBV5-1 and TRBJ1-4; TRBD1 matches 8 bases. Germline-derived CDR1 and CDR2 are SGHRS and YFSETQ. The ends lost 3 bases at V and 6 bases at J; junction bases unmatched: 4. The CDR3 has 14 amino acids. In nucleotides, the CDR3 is TGCGCCAGCAGCTCATCAGGGGGCTATGAAAAACTGTTTTTT. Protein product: CASSSSGGYEKLFF.

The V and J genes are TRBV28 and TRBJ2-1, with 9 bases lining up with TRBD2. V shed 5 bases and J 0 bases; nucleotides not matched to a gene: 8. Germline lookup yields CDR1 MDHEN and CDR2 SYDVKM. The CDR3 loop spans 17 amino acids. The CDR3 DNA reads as TGTGCCAGCAGTCCCTGGACTAGCGCAAGCTCCTACAATGAGCAGTTCTTC. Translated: CASSPWTSASSYNEQFF.

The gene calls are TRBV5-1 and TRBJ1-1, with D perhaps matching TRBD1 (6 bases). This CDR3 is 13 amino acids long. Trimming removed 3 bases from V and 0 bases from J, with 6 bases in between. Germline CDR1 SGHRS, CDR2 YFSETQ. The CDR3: CASSWTVNTEAFF. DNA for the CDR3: TGCGCCAGCAGCTGGACAGTGAACACTGAAGCTTTCTTT.

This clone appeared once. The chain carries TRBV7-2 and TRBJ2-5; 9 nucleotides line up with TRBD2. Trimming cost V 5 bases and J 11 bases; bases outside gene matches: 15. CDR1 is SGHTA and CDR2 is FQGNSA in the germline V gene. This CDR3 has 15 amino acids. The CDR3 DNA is TGTGCCAGCAGCCCCCCTTTAGCGGGAGCGGGGGAGCAGTACTTC. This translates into CASSPPLAGAGEQYF.

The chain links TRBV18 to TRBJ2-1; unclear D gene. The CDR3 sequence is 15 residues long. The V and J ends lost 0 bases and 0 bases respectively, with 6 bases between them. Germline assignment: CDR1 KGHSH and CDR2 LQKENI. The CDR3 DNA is TGTGCCAGCTCACCACCAGACATCTCCTACAATGAGCAGTTCTTC. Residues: CASSPPDISYNEQFF.